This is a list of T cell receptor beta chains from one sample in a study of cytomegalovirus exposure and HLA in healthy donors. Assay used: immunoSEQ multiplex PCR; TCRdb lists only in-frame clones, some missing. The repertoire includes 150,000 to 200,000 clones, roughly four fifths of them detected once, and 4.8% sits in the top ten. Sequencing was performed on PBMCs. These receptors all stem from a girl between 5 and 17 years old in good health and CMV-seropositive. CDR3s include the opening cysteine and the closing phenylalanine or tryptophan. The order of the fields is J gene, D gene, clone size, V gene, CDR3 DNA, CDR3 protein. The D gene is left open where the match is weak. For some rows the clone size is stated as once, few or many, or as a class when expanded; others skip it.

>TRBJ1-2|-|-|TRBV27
TGTGCCGGCAGATGGGCTAATGGCTACACCTTC
CAGRWANGYTF
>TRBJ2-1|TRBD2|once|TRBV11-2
TGTGCCAGCAGCCCACGGGGACTAGCGGCGGACAATGAGCAGTTCTTC
CASSPRGLAADNEQFF
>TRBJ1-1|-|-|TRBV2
TGTGCCAGCAAGGGGGAGGAGAAGGGGGGGACTGAAGCTTTCTTT
CASKGEEKGGTEAFF
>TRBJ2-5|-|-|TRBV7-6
TGTGCCAGCAGCTTAGCGAGAGGGAGAGACCAAGAGACCCAGTACTTC
CASSLARGRDQETQYF
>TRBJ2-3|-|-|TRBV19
TGTGCCAGTAGTAGGGCAGGGAGCACAGATACGCAGTATTTT
CASSRAGSTDTQYF
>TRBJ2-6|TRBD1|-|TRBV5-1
TGCGCCAGCAGCTTCGGACAGGCTGGGGCCAACGTCCTGACTTTC
CASSFGQAGANVLTF
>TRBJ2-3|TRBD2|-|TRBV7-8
TGTGCCAGCAGCTTCCCCAGGTGGCGGGGGGGCACAGATACGCAGTATTTT
CASSFPRWRGGTDTQYF
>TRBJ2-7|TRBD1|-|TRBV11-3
TGTGCCAGCAGCTCCGGGACAGGGGGATTCTACGAGCAGTACTTC
CASSSGTGGFYEQYF
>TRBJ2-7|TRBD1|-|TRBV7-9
TGTGCCAGCAGCTTGACCCAGACCGGGACAGGGACCTACGAGCAGTACTTC
CASSLTQTGTGTYEQYF
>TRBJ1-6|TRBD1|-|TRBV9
TGTGCCAGCAGCGGGGACAGTGGATACTTGAATTCACCCCTCCACTTT
CASSGDSGYLNSPLHF
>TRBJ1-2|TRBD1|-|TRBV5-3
TGTGCCAGAAGCTTCTGGGACAGGGACTATGGCTACACCTTC
CARSFWDRDYGYTF
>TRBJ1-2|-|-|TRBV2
TGTGCCAGCAGTGAACAGGGGCCGGGATATGGCTACACCTTC
CASSEQGPGYGYTF
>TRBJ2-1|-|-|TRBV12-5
TGTGCTAGTGGTTTGAACTATTACAATGAGCAGTTCTTC
CASGLNYYNEQFF
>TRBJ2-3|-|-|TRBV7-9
TGTGCCAGCAGCCCAACAGGGACAGATACGCAGTATTTT
CASSPTGTDTQYF
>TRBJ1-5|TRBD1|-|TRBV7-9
TGTGCCAGCAGCTCCGACAGGGGTCTTTCGGAACGAAATCAGCCCCAGCATTTT
CASSSDRGLSERNQPQHF
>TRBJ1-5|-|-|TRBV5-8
TGTGCCAGCAGCAGGACAGCTGTTAGCAATCAGCCCCAGCATTTT
CASSRTAVSNQPQHF
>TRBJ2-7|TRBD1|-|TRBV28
TGTGCCAGCAGGACCGGGGACAGGCCTTACGAGCAGTACTTC
CASRTGDRPYEQYF
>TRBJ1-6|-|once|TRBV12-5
TGTGCTAGTGGTTTCATCCCCACGGGGGTTAGTAGGTCCTATAATTCACCCCTCCACTTT
CASGFIPTGVSRSYNSPLHF
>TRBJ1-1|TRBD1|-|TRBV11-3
TGTGCCAGCAGCTTCGACAGGGGAGATGAAGCTTTCTTT
CASSFDRGDEAFF
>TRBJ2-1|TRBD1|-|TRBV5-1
TGCGCCAGCAGGAATAGTGGACAGGGGGCGAGTGAGCAGTTCTTC
CASRNSGQGASEQFF
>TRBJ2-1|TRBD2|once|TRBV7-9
TGTGCCAGCAGCCCAGCGGGGCGTGAGCAGTTCTTC
CASSPAGREQFF
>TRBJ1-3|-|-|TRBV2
TGTGCCAGCAGTGCGGGGGTTACCGGAAACACCATATATTTT
CASSAGVTGNTIYF
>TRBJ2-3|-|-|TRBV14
TGTGCCAGCAGCCAAGATGGACTACGAGGGAATACGCAGTATTTT
CASSQDGLRGNTQYF
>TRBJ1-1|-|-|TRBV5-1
TGCGCCAGCAGCTCGGATGGACAAGTAAATGAAGCTTTCTTT
CASSSDGQVNEAFF
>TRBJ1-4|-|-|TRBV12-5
TGTGCTAGTGGTTTGGGACAGGCGATTAATGAAAAACTGTTTTTT
CASGLGQAINEKLFF
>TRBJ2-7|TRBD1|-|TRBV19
TGTGCCAGTAGTCCCCGGGACAGGTACTACGAGCAGTACTTC
CASSPRDRYYEQYF
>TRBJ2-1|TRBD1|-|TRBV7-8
TGTGCCAGCAGCGCGCGTCCCGGGACAGTGAGCTCCTACAATGAGCAGTTCTTC
CASSARPGTVSSYNEQFF
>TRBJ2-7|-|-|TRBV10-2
TGCGCCAGCAGTGAGGGGGGGATGGAGAGCTTC
CASSEGGMESF
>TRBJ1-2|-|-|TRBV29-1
TGCAGCGTCCGCCAGGCCTATGGCTACACCTTC
CSVRQAYGYTF
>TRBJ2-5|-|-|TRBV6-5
TGTGCCAGCAGTTACCTTACACAATTCGCGACCCAGTACTTC
CASSYLTQFATQYF
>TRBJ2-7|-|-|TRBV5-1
TGCGCCAGCAGCCCGGGCTACGGGGGCTACGAGCAGTACTTC
CASSPGYGGYEQYF
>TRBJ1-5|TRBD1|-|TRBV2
TGTGCCAGCAGTCCTACAGGGGGGGCCAGTCAGCCCCAGCATTTT
CASSPTGGASQPQHF
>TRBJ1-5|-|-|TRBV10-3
TGTGCCATCAGTGAGTCGATTCTCCTAAATCAGCCCCAGCATTTT
CAISESILLNQPQHF
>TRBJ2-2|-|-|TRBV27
TGTGCCAGCAGTTTACTAGCGAACACCGGGGAGCTGTTTTTT
CASSLLANTGELFF
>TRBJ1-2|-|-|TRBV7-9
TGTGCCAGCAGCTCCGTTCTTGGGGGCCGATATGGCTACACCTTC
CASSSVLGGRYGYTF
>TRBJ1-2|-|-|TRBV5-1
TGCGCCAGCAGCGGGGACACCGCCTATGGCTACACCTTC
CASSGDTAYGYTF
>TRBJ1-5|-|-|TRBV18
TGTGCCAGCTCCCGCATCAGGACTGATAGCAATCAGCCCCAGCATTTT
CASSRIRTDSNQPQHF
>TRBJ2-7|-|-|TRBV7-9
TGTGCCAGCAGCTTAGCGGGGGCCGCCTACGAGCAGTACTTC
CASSLAGAAYEQYF
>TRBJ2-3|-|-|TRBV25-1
TGTGCCAGCAGTGGACAGGGCACAGATACGCAGTATTTT
CASSGQGTDTQYF
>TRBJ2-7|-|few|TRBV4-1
TGCGCCAGCAGCCAAGATCTAGGCTTCTACGAGCAGTACTTC
CASSQDLGFYEQYF
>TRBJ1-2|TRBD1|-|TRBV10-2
TGCGCCAGCAGCCTGGACAGGGGGCGAGACTATGGCTACACCTTC
CASSLDRGRDYGYTF
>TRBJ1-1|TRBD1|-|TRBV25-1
TGTGCCAGCACCGGGGACAGGGGACCGAACACTGAAGCTTTCTTT
CASTGDRGPNTEAFF
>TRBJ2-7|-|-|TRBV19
TGTGCCAGTAGTCAACAGGATTCCTACGAGCAGTACTTC
CASSQQDSYEQYF
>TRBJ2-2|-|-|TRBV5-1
TGCGCCAGCAGCCTAGGACGGGACTACACCGGGGAGCTGTTTTTT
CASSLGRDYTGELFF
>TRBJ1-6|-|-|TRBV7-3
TGTGCCAGCAGCTTAGAGGCAGTCTCCTATAATTCACCCCTCCACTTT
CASSLEAVSYNSPLHF
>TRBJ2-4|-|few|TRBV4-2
TGTGCCAGCAGCCAGGGAGACATTGCCAAAAACATTCAGTACTTC
CASSQGDIAKNIQYF
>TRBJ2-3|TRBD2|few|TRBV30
TGTGCTAGGGGGGCACTAGCGGGAAGCACAGATACGCAGTATTTT
CARGALAGSTDTQYF
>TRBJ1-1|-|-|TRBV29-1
TGCAGCGTTGAGAACATGGGGGGCACTGAAGCTTTCTTT
CSVENMGGTEAFF
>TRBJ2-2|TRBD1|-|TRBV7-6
TGTGCCAGCAGCTTAGTCCGACAGGGACGCACCGGGGAGCTGTTTTTT
CASSLVRQGRTGELFF
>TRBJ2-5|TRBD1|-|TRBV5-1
TGCGCCAGCAGCAGGGGACAGTGGGAGACCCAGTACTTC
CASSRGQWETQYF
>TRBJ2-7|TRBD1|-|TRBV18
TGTGCCAGCTCACCCCTTCCCGGGACAGGGGAGAACGAGCAGTACTTC
CASSPLPGTGENEQYF
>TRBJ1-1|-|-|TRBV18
TGTGCCAGCTCACCCGAACAGTTGAACACTGAAGCTTTCTTT
CASSPEQLNTEAFF
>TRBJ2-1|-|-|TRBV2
TGTGCCAGCAGCGACAAATCGGGACAAGGCTACAATGAGCAGTTCTTC
CASSDKSGQGYNEQFF